The sequence of this T cell receptor beta chain was determined in a study of shared clonotypes between healthy human individuals. This clone has a single count. The CDR3 is made up of 13 amino acids. CDR1 is SGHAT and CDR2 is FQNNGV in the germline V gene. The V segment lost 1 base and the J segment 6 bases; nucleotides outside the gene matches: 2. Assay: immunoSEQ multiplex PCR; the TCRdb copy retains only in-frame clones and omits some. The sample records approximately 88,000 clones, approximately 70% being singletons. The V and J genes are TRBV11-2 and TRBJ2-7; 8 positions agree with TRBD1. The origin of this receptor is a man under 40 in good health. The sequencing sample was made of memory CD8+ T cells sorted from blood. Documented subset: CD45RO+ cells pooled with CCR7-negative TemRA cells. This CDR3 reads CASSLVTGGEQYF. Written as DNA, the CDR3 is TGTGCCAGCAGCTTAGTCACAGGGGGCGAGCAGTACTTC.